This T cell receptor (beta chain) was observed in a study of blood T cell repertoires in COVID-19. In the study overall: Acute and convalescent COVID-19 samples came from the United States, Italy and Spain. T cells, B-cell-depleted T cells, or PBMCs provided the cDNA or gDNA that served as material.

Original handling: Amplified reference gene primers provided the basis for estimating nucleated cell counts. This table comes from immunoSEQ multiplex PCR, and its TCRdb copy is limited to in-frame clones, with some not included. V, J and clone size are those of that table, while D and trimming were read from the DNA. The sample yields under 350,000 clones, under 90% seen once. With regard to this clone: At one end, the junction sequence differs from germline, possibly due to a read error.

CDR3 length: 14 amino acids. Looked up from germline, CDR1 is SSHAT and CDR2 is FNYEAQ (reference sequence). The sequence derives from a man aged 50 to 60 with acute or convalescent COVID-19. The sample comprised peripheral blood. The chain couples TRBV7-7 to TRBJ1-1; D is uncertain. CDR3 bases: TGTGCTAGCAGCCCGACGGAGTCGGATACTGAAGCTTTCTTT. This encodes CASSPTESDTEAFF. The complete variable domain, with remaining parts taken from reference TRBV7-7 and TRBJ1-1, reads GAGVSQSPRYKVTKRGQDVTLRCDPISSHATLYWYQQALGQGPEFLTYFNYEAQPDKSGLPSDRFSAERPEGSISTLTIQRTEQRDSAMYRCASSPTESDTEAFFGQGTRLTVV.